The rows below give T cell receptor beta chains drawn from one sample of a study of T-cell memory formation after mild COVID-19. TCRdb redid the calling of the 5' RACE reads with MiXCR, one entry per CDR3 protein. The table lists under 300,000 distinct CDR3 sequences, roughly a tenth of them singletons. Material for sequencing was PBMCs or a T cell subset sorted from them (not recorded which). Source of these receptors: a man aged 18 to 30 who had mild COVID-19 (a few samples of this study predate the infection). Cell type and time point are not known. CDR3s leave out the opening cysteine and the closing phenylalanine or tryptophan. Only part of the rows carry a size: once, few, many, or a class if the clone is expanded.

size: .; J: TRBJ2-1; V: TRBV7-9; CDR3: ASSLIGRDSWVNEQF
size: few; J: TRBJ2-5; V: TRBV6-2/TRBV6-3; CDR3: ASTRDSQETQY
size: .; J: TRBJ1-1; V: TRBV20-1; CDR3: SASGALTGSTEAF
size: few; J: TRBJ2-3; V: TRBV7-9; CDR3: ASRPQVAGYTDTQY
size: .; J: TRBJ2-3; V: TRBV4-1; CDR3: ASSQPWGGSNTQY
size: many; J: TRBJ2-5; V: TRBV18; CDR3: ASSPPPGRGFVGYQETQY
size: .; J: TRBJ2-2; V: TRBV20-1; CDR3: SARDFRGRSTGELF
size: .; J: TRBJ2-5; V: TRBV11-2; CDR3: ASSYVAGEAPVAWETQY
size: .; J: TRBJ1-1; V: TRBV20-1; CDR3: SARGVRSGGLAF
size: .; J: TRBJ2-3; V: TRBV18; CDR3: ASSPPSSDTQY
size: .; J: TRBJ2-6; V: TRBV12-3/TRBV12-4; CDR3: ASSLGLSNVLT
size: .; J: TRBJ2-3; V: TRBV5-6; CDR3: ASSPTTITDTQY
size: many; J: TRBJ2-1; V: TRBV3-1; CDR3: ASSLRDASGSEQF
size: many; J: TRBJ2-7; V: TRBV9; CDR3: ASSVGGQPRLEQY
size: few; J: TRBJ2-5; V: TRBV29-1; CDR3: SVGRDFGETQY
size: many; J: TRBJ1-1; V: TRBV5-1; CDR3: ASSPGGTPNKAF
size: many; J: TRBJ2-1; V: TRBV5-1; CDR3: ASSSTSGGADNEQF
size: .; J: TRBJ1-4; V: TRBV20-1; CDR3: SARGSVEKLF
size: many; J: TRBJ1-5; V: TRBV4-2; CDR3: ASSSQGASNQPQH
size: few; J: TRBJ1-2; V: TRBV29-1; CDR3: SVDKGDNYGYT